The rows below give T cell receptor beta chains drawn from one sample of a study of technical replicates of blood from several donors. The protocol was immunoSEQ multiplex PCR, while the TCRdb copy is restricted to in-frame clones and leaves out a portion. Here the sample spans 45,000 to 55,000 clones, less than 95% being singletons. Sequenced material: T cells isolated from PBMCs. The receptors derive from a human donor in good health. The CDR3 runs from the conserved cysteine through the conserved F or W. Each record gives: CDR3 protein, CDR3 DNA, V gene, J gene, D gene, clone size. A D gene is named only where the DNA matches it firmly. Clone size is not always given. Where it is, it says once, few, many or a class for expanded clones.

CDR3 protein: CASSDGAGPSEAFF
CDR3 DNA: TGTGCCAGCAGCGATGGGGCAGGGCCAAGCGAAGCTTTCTTT
V gene: TRBV7-9
J gene: TRBJ1-1
D gene: .
clone size: .

CDR3 protein: CAIRVAGGTGEQFF
CDR3 DNA: TGTGCCATCAGGGTAGCGGGGGGTACGGGTGAGCAGTTCTTC
V gene: TRBV10-3
J gene: TRBJ2-1
D gene: TRBD2
clone size: .

CDR3 protein: CASSLGAVEKLFF
CDR3 DNA: TGTGCCAGCAGCTTAGGAGCGGTGGAAAAACTGTTTTTT
V gene: TRBV13
J gene: TRBJ1-4
D gene: .
clone size: .

CDR3 protein: CASRLLKKLFF
CDR3 DNA: TGTGCCAGCAGACTCCTCAAAAAACTGTTTTTT
V gene: TRBV28
J gene: TRBJ1-4
D gene: .
clone size: once

CDR3 protein: CASSKLGGLGGTGELFF
CDR3 DNA: TGCGCCAGCAGCAAACTCGGGGGACTAGGGGGCACCGGGGAGCTGTTTTTT
V gene: TRBV5-1
J gene: TRBJ2-2
D gene: TRBD2
clone size: .

CDR3 protein: CASSRRTSPGSYEQYF
CDR3 DNA: TGTGCCAGCAGCCGCCGAACATCTCCGGGGTCCTACGAGCAGTACTTC
V gene: TRBV11-2
J gene: TRBJ2-7
D gene: .
clone size: .

CDR3 protein: CASSLASLGALKETQYF
CDR3 DNA: TGTGCCAGCAGCTTAGCCAGTTTGGGGGCGCTTAAGGAGACCCAGTACTTC
V gene: TRBV7-6
J gene: TRBJ2-5
D gene: .
clone size: .

CDR3 protein: CASSRDWTYEQYF
CDR3 DNA: TGTGCCAGCAGTCGGGACTGGACCTACGAGCAGTACTTC
V gene: TRBV6-5
J gene: TRBJ2-7
D gene: .
clone size: .

CDR3 protein: CASSLGQRSGNTIYF
CDR3 DNA: TGCGCCAGCAGCTTGGGACAGCGCTCTGGAAACACCATATATTTT
V gene: TRBV5-1
J gene: TRBJ1-3
D gene: .
clone size: .

CDR3 protein: CASSLRQGAEEQFF
CDR3 DNA: TGTGCCAGCAGCTTGAGACAGGGTGCGGAAGAGCAGTTCTTC
V gene: TRBV11-3
J gene: TRBJ2-1
D gene: TRBD1
clone size: .

CDR3 protein: CASSLRIWGLQETQYF
CDR3 DNA: TGTGCCAGCAGCTTGCGGATTTGGGGGCTCCAAGAGACCCAGTACTTC
V gene: TRBV5-4
J gene: TRBJ2-5
D gene: .
clone size: .

CDR3 protein: CASSLKQGGEKLFF
CDR3 DNA: TGTGCCAGCAGCCTGAAACAGGGTGGAGAAAAACTGTTTTTT
V gene: TRBV5-6
J gene: TRBJ1-4
D gene: .
clone size: once

CDR3 protein: CASSPGKEEQFF
CDR3 DNA: TGTGCCAGCAGTCCGGGGAAAGAAGAGCAGTTCTTC
V gene: TRBV6-6
J gene: TRBJ2-1
D gene: .
clone size: .

CDR3 protein: CASSVFGGRLDEQYF
CDR3 DNA: TGTGCCAGCAGCGTATTTGGGGGGAGGTTAGACGAGCAGTACTTC
V gene: TRBV9
J gene: TRBJ2-7
D gene: .
clone size: .

CDR3 protein: CASSLVSGKRDSRNEKLFF
CDR3 DNA: TGTGCCAGCAGCTTGGTTTCTGGGAAAAGGGACAGTCGTAATGAAAAACTGTTTTTT
V gene: TRBV5-6
J gene: TRBJ1-4
D gene: TRBD1
clone size: .

CDR3 protein: CAIRKAGGQGSVTGELFF
CDR3 DNA: TGTGCCATTCGGAAGGCGGGAGGGCAAGGCTCGGTCACCGGGGAGCTGTTTTTT
V gene: TRBV10-3
J gene: TRBJ2-2
D gene: TRBD2
clone size: .

CDR3 protein: CASSLGDSAAFF
CDR3 DNA: TGTGCCAGCAGCTTAGGGGACTCTGCAGCTTTCTTT
V gene: TRBV7-9
J gene: TRBJ1-1
D gene: .
clone size: .

CDR3 protein: CASSLDRGSGTDTQYF
CDR3 DNA: TGTGCCAGCAGCCTCGACCGGGGGTCAGGCACAGATACGCAGTATTTT
V gene: TRBV5-4
J gene: TRBJ2-3
D gene: .
clone size: .

CDR3 protein: CASSSKSSGRSEQYF
CDR3 DNA: TGTGCCAGCAGCTCAAAGTCTAGCGGGAGGTCCGAGCAGTACTTC
V gene: TRBV5-4
J gene: TRBJ2-7
D gene: TRBD2
clone size: .

CDR3 protein: CAASGGALTDTQYF
CDR3 DNA: TGTGCCGCATCCGGCGGGGCGCTCACAGATACGCAGTATTTT
V gene: TRBV19
J gene: TRBJ2-3
D gene: .
clone size: .

CDR3 protein: CSVEGTTTKLETQYF
CDR3 DNA: TGCAGCGTTGAGGGGACAACGACTAAGCTAGAGACCCAGTACTTC
V gene: TRBV29-1
J gene: TRBJ2-5
D gene: .
clone size: .

CDR3 protein: CATSGRNNEQFF
CDR3 DNA: TGTGCCACTAGCGGGAGGAACAATGAGCAGTTCTTC
V gene: TRBV7-2
J gene: TRBJ2-1
D gene: TRBD2
clone size: .

CDR3 protein: CASSARGTSGSGWDTQYF
CDR3 DNA: TGTGCCAGCAGCGCAAGAGGGACTAGCGGGAGTGGTTGGGATACGCAGTATTTT
V gene: TRBV11-3
J gene: TRBJ2-3
D gene: TRBD2
clone size: .

CDR3 protein: CASSGRQFPTEAFF
CDR3 DNA: TGTGCCAGCAGCGGCCGACAGTTTCCCACTGAAGCTTTCTTT
V gene: TRBV9
J gene: TRBJ1-1
D gene: .
clone size: .

CDR3 protein: CASSLGRQETQYF
CDR3 DNA: TGTGCCAGCAGCTTAGGCAGACAAGAGACCCAGTACTTC
V gene: TRBV7-2
J gene: TRBJ2-5
D gene: .
clone size: .

CDR3 protein: CATSSISEQFF
CDR3 DNA: TGTGCCACCAGCAGTATTAGTGAGCAGTTCTTC
V gene: TRBV15
J gene: TRBJ2-1
D gene: .
clone size: .

CDR3 protein: CASSLGRADEKLFF
CDR3 DNA: TGCGCCAGCAGTTTGGGCAGGGCGGACGAAAAACTGTTTTTT
V gene: TRBV10-1
J gene: TRBJ1-4
D gene: .
clone size: .

CDR3 protein: CASEFRGNNRPQHF
CDR3 DNA: TGTGCCAGCGAGTTTAGGGGGAACAATCGGCCCCAGCATTTT
V gene: TRBV28
J gene: TRBJ1-5
D gene: .
clone size: .

CDR3 protein: CASSYQVGGEKLFF
CDR3 DNA: TGTGCCAGCAGTTACCAGGTCGGGGGTGAAAAACTGTTTTTT
V gene: TRBV6-5
J gene: TRBJ1-4
D gene: .
clone size: .

CDR3 protein: CASSLVRIYGYTF
CDR3 DNA: TGTGCCAGCAGCTTAGTCAGGATCTATGGCTACACCTTC
V gene: TRBV7-8
J gene: TRBJ1-2
D gene: .
clone size: .

CDR3 protein: CASTPGRGSINEQFF
CDR3 DNA: TGTGCCAGCACCCCGGGTCGGGGTAGTATAAATGAGCAGTTCTTC
V gene: TRBV5-6
J gene: TRBJ2-1
D gene: .
clone size: .

CDR3 protein: CASSLVSEQETQYF
CDR3 DNA: TGCGCCAGCAGCTTGGTGTCGGAGCAAGAGACCCAGTACTTC
V gene: TRBV5-1
J gene: TRBJ2-5
D gene: .
clone size: .

CDR3 protein: CASSQPQSSNQPQHF
CDR3 DNA: TGCGCCAGCAGTCAACCACAGTCGAGCAATCAGCCCCAGCATTTT
V gene: TRBV23-1
J gene: TRBJ1-5
D gene: .
clone size: .